Here is one TCR beta chain with its context. What antigen it recognizes has not been identified. No clone much larger than this one lies a single base away; base qualities are absent. Libraries came from the immunoSEQ multiplex PCR assay. For the multiplex PCR, a mixture combining 60 forward primers for TCR Vbeta segments and 13 reverse primers for TCR Jbeta segments was used. The CDR3 region of rearranged TCR beta genes was amplified from genomic DNA with a multiplex PCR assay. Amplified TCR beta libraries were sequenced as 87-base-pair reads on the Illumina HiSeq System. As for the authors' bioinformatics: Across the 600 to 700 repertoires, a later analysis counted around 80 million unique TCR beta chains, around 11 million of which were shared by at least two donors. A nearest-neighbor algorithm error-corrected the raw reads and collapsed the reads into unique sequences, merging closely related sequences to remove PCR and sequencing errors. V, D and J gene segments were assigned by aligning CDR3 sequences to IMGT reference sequences. Each retained sequence needed at least a six-nucleotide match to both a V gene segment and a J gene segment. Rearrangements were called productive when the CDR3 lacked stop codons and stayed in frame with V and J; all others were non-productive. Following IMGT convention, CDR3 was defined as the stretch from the second conserved V-encoded cysteine up to the conserved J-encoded phenylalanine. In an earlier analysis of roughly 610 of the donors, sequences lacking an unambiguous match to a single V gene segment were excluded. An earlier analysis of approximately 590 of the donors classified V segments as functional when productive rearrangements were above 56.7% and as segregating when the standard deviation between donors was above 5%. A statistical classification framework was built to diagnose cytomegalovirus status from the catalog of TCR beta chain sequences. A later analysis assigned V and J genes by comparing TCR nucleotide sequences with IMGT/GENE-DB human TR gene sequences. In a later analysis, CDR3 sequences and most-parsimonious VDJ recombination scenarios were assigned using the TCRdist pipeline. A later analysis defined each TCR beta chain by its CDR3 amino acid sequence plus V-gene family, and excluded reads lacking a unique V-gene family. A later analysis removed roughly 590 highly shared, low-generation-probability nucleotide sequences to deal with suspected cross-contamination and a sequencing artifact. In a later analysis, a clonal expansion index was calculated for each public chain from normalized within-repertoire ranks of inferred template counts. A later analysis computed generation probabilities with a VDJ recombination model fitted to out-of-frame rearrangements, and checked the results against IGoR. A later analysis scored TCR-TCR, TCR-HLA and TCR-CMV co-occurrence with hypergeometric tests, applying a repertoire-size bias correction to TCR pairs. False discovery rates were estimated in a later analysis by permuting HLA or CMV assignments 20 times. In a later analysis, co-occurring TCRs were grouped with DBSCAN, and TCRdist sequence similarity was added when clustering was performed within HLA-allele-positive subsets. For co-occurrence clustering, repertoires with fewer than 30,000 or more than 120,000 public chains were excluded, along with roughly 5 repertoires with anomalous nucleotide sharing. TCRdb provides this immuneACCESS table in a form limited to in-frame rearrangements. Some clones are lacking; in checked studies, under half of them reflect an unresolved V gene, and why the rest are absent is not known. The V and J calls and clone size come from that table; D and trimming were worked out from the DNA. The sample table shows approximately 250,000 clones, and around four fifths are seen once. Of the sample, approximately 0.47% is held by the ten largest clones.

The cohort consisted of some 670 healthy bone marrow donors. At the time of sampling, all cohort members were nominally healthy, though unrecorded immune exposures were likely present. The donor tested CMV seronegative and was one of the 352 seronegative cohort members. Each donor provided a peripheral blood sample, and peripheral blood mononuclear cells were used for TCR beta sequencing. Genomic DNA was extracted from the blood cell samples with the Qiagen DNeasy Blood Extraction Kit. These data originate in a study of cytomegalovirus exposure and HLA in healthy donors (dated 2017 in TCRdb). Background on the whole study: According to an earlier analysis of 587 of the donors, 150 million to 200 million T cells yielded 117 million unique TCR beta sequences and approximately 300 Gb of sequence data. In a later genetic analysis, genome-wide SNP genotypes for about three fifths of the roughly 670 donors were used, and that subset was treated as a discovery cohort. Every repertoire in the discovery cohort had been generated on one and the same sequencing platform. The study used immunosequencing to profile the T cell repertoires of several hundred subjects and linked those repertoires to cytomegalovirus serostatus. An earlier analysis of 500 to 750 of the donors applied high-throughput TCR beta sequencing to assess whether each TCR beta V gene segment acted as functional or pseudogenic. Class I and class II HLA loci were covered by the typing at four-digit resolution. Typing coverage differed by locus: A, B, C, DRB1 and DQB1 were typed in roughly 620-630 donors, DQA1 in about 510, DPA1 in some 600, and DPB1 in about 450. The genetic ancestry cluster associated with self-reported Caucasian donors included around four fifths of the roughly 410 genotyped donors. A later analysis re-analyzed previously published TCR beta repertoires from 650 to 800 donors and added high-resolution HLA genotyping to study TCR occurrence patterns. Rather than drawing on any new phenotypic data, the later analysis identified candidate immune exposures from TCR beta sequences and the way those sequences occurred across donors. To predict cytomegalovirus infection status, the study brought together high-throughput TCR immunosequencing, statistical association of individual TCRs with disease status, and machine learning. A handful of DR-DQ haplotypes were handled as single units for association and clustering because linkage in the cohort was strong. The aim of the study was to test whether cataloging public T cell receptors could identify signatures of past pathogen exposure. Among several hundred genotyped donors of the cohort, an average of approximately 240,000 unique TCR beta nucleotide sequences was sequenced per donor, of which roughly 17% were non-productive. An early release covering 500 to 750 HLA-typed donors comprised 300 to 350 gigabases of sequencing data and tens of millions of unique TCR sequences. Besides the first cohort of around 700 subjects, a separate validation cohort made up of 120 different subjects was used. Donor age, sex, ethnicity and CMV serostatus were compiled alongside the repertoire data.

After removal of 6 bases from V and 7 bases from J, the junction retains 8 bases not matched to a gene. Sequences SEHNR (CDR1) and FQNEAQ (CDR2) are obtained from the germline V gene (reference sequence). The cysteine opens and the phenylalanine closes a CDR3 of 14 amino acids. The only DNA kept is the CDR3, 42 bases in frame from the first base. What the study reported, not specific to this receptor: A total of 150 to 200 TCR beta chains were listed by the study as associated with cytomegalovirus. A later genetic analysis associated a missense DCLRE1C variant with V-gene and J-gene trimming of TCR beta chains, and an independent cohort replicated the association. A few of the identified cytomegalovirus-associated TCR beta chains were confirmed in vitro to be specific for cytomegalovirus antigens. The earlier analysis of 450 to 700 of the donors excluded approximately 17 rarely observed V segments, including chromosome 9 orphons, because counts were too low. A cluster of highly shared sequence variants was judged likely to be a technical artifact of the sequencing pipeline. In an earlier analysis of some 500 of the donors, most TCR beta V segments were observed in productive rearrangements about 87% or about 30% of the time, broadly matching IMGT annotations. A later analysis reported that several top co-occurrence clusters appeared linked to parvovirus B19, influenza, CMV and Epstein-Barr virus. A later analysis associated roughly 17,000 TCR beta sequences with specific HLA alleles at a false discovery rate of 0.05. A further reported finding was that TCR beta sequences accurately predicted the HLA-A and HLA-B alleles for most subjects in the first cohort. The presence/absence analyses assumed that sequencing depth was roughly uniform across donors, and that assumption may not be true. Across donors, most TCR sequences were observed very rarely, whereas some public TCRs were present in many individuals. Because some donors lacked HLA typing at each locus, the association tests relied only on the typed subset. The classifier was reported to diagnose cytomegalovirus status with high specificity and sensitivity in both the original and validation cohorts. According to the authors, the approach could potentially be generalized to other disease states and immunological phenotypes. Because the 87-base-pair reads could not distinguish some IMGT-functional V segments, including TRBV6-2 and TRBV6-3, those segments were excluded. Compared with the approximately 670-donor mean, donors in an Asian-associated ancestry cluster had fewer N-insertions in productive TCRs, according to a later genetic analysis. According to a later analysis, TCR association rates differed among HLA loci, with DRB1 alleles showing the most associated TCRs and HLA-C alleles showing the fewest. The only immune exposure information available for the cohort was CMV serostatus. A later analysis found that HLA-associated TCR beta chains were more clonally expanded and had lower generation probabilities than equally common non-associated chains. In this cohort, only TCR beta chains were sequenced, and detectable features were limited by the absence of alpha or paired-chain data. When HLA alleles, especially DR and DQ, strongly co-occurred, TCR associations were difficult to assign to individual alleles. Correlated functional status among segregating V segments might be attributable to linkage disequilibrium, but an unknown experimental factor could not be ruled out. In a later analysis, most CMV-associated TCR beta chains were found to appear HLA-restricted, with HLA associations seemingly driven largely by CMV exposure.

This sequence originates from a boy aged 5-17 years in good health and CMV-seronegative. The specimen was PBMCs. The chain links TRBV7-9 with TRBJ1-4; 7 central nucleotides agree with TRBD1. The DNA sequence is given as TGTGCCAGCAGTTTCGGGGACAGAAGTGAAAAACTGTTTTTT. It specifies CASSFGDRSEKLFF.